This paragraph reports one T cell receptor beta chain. As yet, its antigen is unknown. This sample includes further DNA sequences coding for the same CDR3. Naive CD8 cells, CD45RO-negative and positively selected for CCR7, excluded terminally differentiated effector memory CD45RA+ cells. Donors comprised only Caucasian adults living in Nashville, Tennessee. The sample is drawn from a study of shared clonotypes between healthy human individuals. Study-wide results and caveats: Estimated clonotype richness was generally higher in naive than memory subsets. What limited the represented genetic and exposure-history diversity was the small number of donors.

The CDR3 spans 15 residues. Germline-derived CDR1 and CDR2 are MNHEY and SMNVEV (reference sequence). V shed 5 bases and J 4 bases; nucleotides not matched to a gene: 4. Libraries were prepared by immunoSEQ multiplex PCR; TCRdb keeps only in-frame clonotypes and omits some of them. There are almost 700,000 clones in the sample; 90% to 95% occur only once, and 24% lies in the top ten. The source material was naive CD8+ T cells sorted from blood. The V call is TRBV27, the J call TRBJ2-1, with TRBD2 identical over 11 bases. The sequence was obtained from a man aged 30 to 45 in good health. The CDR3 reads CASSDGTSGYNEQFF. The CDR3 coding sequence is TGTGCCAGCAGTGACGGGACTAGCGGTTACAATGAGCAGTTCTTC.